The 6 T cell receptor beta chains listed next were all sequenced from one sample in a study of PD-1 blockade in classical Hodgkin lymphoma. TCRdb's copy holds only in-frame clones and misses some; the assay was immunoSEQ multiplex PCR. The sample includes around 43,000 clones, approximately 91% of them seen just once. Time point defined: newly diagnosed, previously untreated cHL patient sample. Specimen: peripheral blood mononuclear cells (PBMCs). These receptors came from a human donor with classical Hodgkin lymphoma.

The chain employs TRBV2 and TRBJ1-5, with a weak D call TRBD1 (6 bases). The germline V gene has CDR1 SNHLY and CDR2 FYNNEI. The CDR3 extends over 15 amino acids. V lost 6 bases to trimming and J lost 7 bases, with 19 bases between them. The CDR3 sequence is CASSRSGGSGQPQHF. The CDR3 nucleotides read TGTGCCAGCAGCAGGTCGGGGGGCTCAGGGCAGCCCCAGCATTTT.

The chain recombines TRBV6-5 with TRBJ2-1; 7 bases line up with TRBD1. With V trimmed by 6 bases and J by 9 bases, 14 bases remained unmatched. The CDR3 length is 15 residues. Germline CDR1 reads MNHEY; CDR2 reads SVGAGI. The CDR3 DNA reads as TGTGCCAGCAGCCGAGGACAGGACCTCTTAGGTGAGCAGTTCTTC. This encodes CASSRGQDLLGEQFF.

The chain combines TRBV5-4 with TRBJ2-2, with D unclear. Trimming stripped 2 bases from V and 4 bases from J, with 12 bases between. The CDR3 loop spans 15 amino acids. The germline V gene has CDR1 SGHNT and CDR2 YYREEE (reference sequence). CDR3 nucleotide sequence: TGTGCCAGCAGCTTCTGGGAATTTGGCACCGGGGAGCTGTTTTTT. It translates to CASSFWEFGTGELFF.

A single count supports this clone. The CDR3 loop reads CASSESPRLADTQYF. The CDR3 DNA reads TGTGCCAGCAGTGAATCCCCTCGACTAGCGGATACGCAGTATTTT. This chain links TRBV6-1 with TRBJ2-3; 8 bases align to TRBD2. Germline loops: CDR1 MNHNS, CDR2 SASEGT. This CDR3 is 15 amino acids long. Losses at the gene ends were 2 bases for V and 6 bases for J; bases not matched to a gene: 7.

CDR3 residues: CASSTSGRTDTQYF. CDR3 in DNA: TGCGCCAGCAGCACTAGCGGGAGAACAGATACGCAGTATTTT. The V call is TRBV5-1, the J call TRBJ2-3; 11 nucleotides match TRBD2. Germline values: CDR1 SGHRS, CDR2 YFSETQ. The CDR3 is 14 residues long. V trimming: 4 bases; J trimming: 3 bases; junction bases outside the gene matches: 1.

The chain employs TRBV12-5 and TRBJ1-5; a weak D match, TRBD1 (5 bases). V was clipped by 7 bases and J by 6 bases, with 16 bases between them. CDR1 is LGHNT and CDR2 is FRNRAP in the germline V gene. The CDR3 consists of 14 residues. This CDR3 is CASELMGVGQPQHF. CDR3 sequence (DNA): TGTGCTAGTGAACTGATGGGGGTAGGTCAGCCCCAGCATTTT.